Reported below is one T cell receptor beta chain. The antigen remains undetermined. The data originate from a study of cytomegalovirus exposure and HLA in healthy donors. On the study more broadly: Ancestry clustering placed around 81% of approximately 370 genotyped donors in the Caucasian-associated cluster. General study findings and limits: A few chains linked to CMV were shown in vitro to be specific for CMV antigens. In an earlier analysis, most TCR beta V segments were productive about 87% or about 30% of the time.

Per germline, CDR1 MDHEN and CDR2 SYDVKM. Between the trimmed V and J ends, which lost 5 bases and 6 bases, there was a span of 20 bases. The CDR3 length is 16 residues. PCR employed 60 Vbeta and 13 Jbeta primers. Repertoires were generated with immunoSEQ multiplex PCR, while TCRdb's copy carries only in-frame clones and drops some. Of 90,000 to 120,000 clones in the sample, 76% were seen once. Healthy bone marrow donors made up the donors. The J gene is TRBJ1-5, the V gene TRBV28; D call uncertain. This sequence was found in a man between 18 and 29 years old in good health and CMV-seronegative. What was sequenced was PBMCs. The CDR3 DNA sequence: TGTGCCAGCAGTCCCAATGTTGTAATGCCGGGTCAGCCCCAGCATTTT. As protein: CASSPNVVMPGQPQHF.